Below are 25 T cell receptor beta chains sequenced from a single sample in a study of CD8 T cells in Susac syndrome. Reverse transcription of roughly 0.45 to 1 ug RNA used random hexamers. From the immunoSEQ multiplex PCR reads, TCRdb called clonotypes with MiXCR, one entry per CDR3 protein. The sample includes approximately 74,000 distinct CDR3 sequences, around 94% of them seen just once. The sequenced sample consisted of CD8+ T cells from PBMCs. These receptors all stem from a human donor with Susac syndrome.

This chain uses TRBV12-3 or TRBV12-4 with TRBJ1-4; D unresolved. The V gene lost 3 bases and the J gene lost 12 bases, with 8 bases spanning the gap. There are 11 residues in the CDR3. In DNA form, the CDR3 reads TGTGCCAGCAGTTTTGGCGCGGAACTGTTTTTT. This gives the protein CASSFGAELFF.

This rearrangement joins TRBV2 to TRBJ2-2; D not certain. The CDR3 extends over 15 amino acids. Germline assignment: CDR1 SNHLY and CDR2 FYNNEI. Trimming pared 7 bases from V and 0 bases from J, leaving 12 bases between. The CDR3 sequence: CASIKGETNTGELFF. The CDR3, as DNA: TGTGCCAGCATTAAGGGTGAGACGAACACCGGGGAGCTGTTTTTT.

V and J are TRBV5-1 and TRBJ2-1; 10 bases match TRBD1. The CDR3 loop spans 14 amino acids. The junction had 5 bases not matched to a gene; V was cut back by 4 bases and J by 7 bases. The germline V gene has CDR1 SGHRS and CDR2 YFSETQ. CDR3 in amino acids: CASSQDRGGNEQFF. In DNA, the CDR3 is TGCGCCAGCAGCCAGGACAGGGGGGGTAATGAGCAGTTCTTC.

The chain couples TRBV29-1 to TRBJ2-1, with D possibly TRBD2 on 5 matching bases. V lost 5 bases to trimming and J lost 6 bases, with 23 bases between them. The CDR3 is 16 amino acids. CDR1 is SQVTM, CDR2 ANQGSEA, per germline. The chain's CDR3 is CSVCDRLAGFLNEQFF. Written as DNA, the CDR3 is TGCAGCGTTTGTGATAGGCTAGCAGGTTTTCTCAATGAGCAGTTCTTC.

The rearrangement uses TRBV5-4 and TRBJ2-5; D is tentatively TRBD1 or TRBD2 (6 bases each). V was pared by 4 bases and J by 5 bases, with 18 bases between. The CDR3 consists of 15 residues. Per germline, CDR1 SGHNT and CDR2 YYREEE (reference sequence). The CDR3 DNA reads as TGTGCCAGCAGCGGATGGGGGGCGGGACGGGAGACCCAGTACTTC. Translating gives CASSGWGAGRETQYF.

The chain uses TRBV29-1 and TRBJ2-3; no firm D call. Germline CDR1 SQVTM, CDR2 ANQGSEA. There are 13 residues in the CDR3. Trimming took 4 bases from V and 2 from J, leaving 10 bases between them. In nucleotides, the CDR3 is TGCAGCGTTGGAAGCACTTACACAGATACGCAGTATTTT. Translating gives CSVGSTYTDTQYF.

Only one count was recorded for this clonotype. This rearrangement joins TRBV24-1 to TRBJ2-3; D ambiguous. CDR1 KGHDR and CDR2 SFDVKD come from the germline V gene. Trimming pared 9 bases from V and 6 bases from J, leaving 9 bases between. The CDR3 covers 11 residues. This CDR3 is CATFASDTQYF. CDR3 DNA sequence: TGTGCCACCTTCGCAAGCGATACGCAGTATTTT.

This sequence joins TRBV12-3 or TRBV12-4 and TRBJ2-5; D is unresolved. Trimming stripped 5 bases from V and 2 bases from J, with 12 bases between. The CDR3 is 14 amino acids. The CDR3 region is CASSLVAEQETQYF. CDR3 nucleotide sequence: TGTGCCAGCAGTCTGGTCGCGGAACAAGAGACCCAGTACTTC.

The chain is built from TRBV5-4 and TRBJ1-3, with D hard to call. The CDR3 consists of 14 residues. The germline V and J ends were trimmed by 0 bases and 0 bases, with 4 bases remaining between them. The V gene's germline CDR1 is SGHNT and CDR2 YYREEE (reference sequence). The CDR3 DNA reads TGTGCCAGCAGCTTGGAGAACTCTGGAAACACCATATATTTT. Translation: CASSLENSGNTIYF.

This chain connects TRBV4-1 to TRBJ2-7; 8 nucleotides agree with TRBD2. Germline trimming cut 4 bases from V and 3 bases from J; bases unmatched to any gene: 8. CDR1 MGHRA and CDR2 YSYEKL come from the germline V gene. The CDR3 has 15 residues. The CDR3 sequence is CASSPTHGGGYEQYF. In DNA, the CDR3 is TGCGCCAGCAGCCCGACCCACGGGGGGGGCTACGAGCAGTACTTC.

This clonotype was recorded once. This chain links TRBV7-6 with TRBJ2-3, with D perhaps TRBD1 (5 bases). The CDR3 covers 16 residues. The V end lost 1 base, the J end lost 1 base, and 12 bases lay between the germline ends. Germline-derived CDR1 and CDR2 are SGHVS and FNYEAQ. CDR3 loop: CASSLVGVTGTDTQYF. The CDR3 DNA sequence: TGTGCCAGCAGCTTAGTAGGGGTAACTGGCACAGATACGCAGTATTTT. Variable domain in full (rest from reference TRBV7-6 and TRBJ2-3): GAGVSQSPRYKVTKRGQDVALRCDPISGHVSLYWYRQALGQGPEFLTYFNYEAQQDKSGLPNDRFSAERPEGSISTLTIQRTEQRDSAMYRCASSLVGVTGTDTQYFGPGTRLTVL.

The genes are TRBV10-3 and TRBJ2-5; 7 nucleotides agree with TRBD2. The length of the CDR3 is 14 residues. The germline CDR1 and CDR2 sequences are ENHRY and SYGVKD. V dropped 6 bases and J dropped 2; count of bases not matched to a gene: 6. CDR3: CAISPGEGQETQYF. The CDR3 DNA is TGTGCCATCAGCCCGGGGGAGGGGCAAGAGACCCAGTACTTC.

The chain has TRBV20-1 and TRBJ2-7; D is uncertain. Germline lookup yields CDR1 DFQATT and CDR2 SNEGSKA (reference sequence). The CDR3 contains 13 residues. The ends were cut back, 1 base at V and 6 bases at J, with 13 bases in the middle. CDR3 region: CSARVVSRIEQYF. For the CDR3, the DNA is TGCAGTGCTAGAGTCGTCAGCCGAATCGAGCAGTACTTC.

The chain carries TRBV7-9 and TRBJ1-6; 9 bases map to TRBD1. Germline V CDR1 and CDR2: SEHNR, FQNEAQ (reference sequence). There are 14 residues in the CDR3. V lost 6 bases and J lost 7; bases outside the gene matches: 4. CDR3 sequence: CASRTDRGNSPLHF. The DNA for the CDR3 is TGTGCCAGCAGAACAGACAGGGGGAATTCACCCCTCCACTTT.

The chain has TRBV12-3 or TRBV12-4 and TRBJ1-5; no clear D gene. Trimming pared 5 bases from V and 3 bases from J, leaving 2 bases between. The CDR3 runs to 11 residues. CDR3 amino acids: CASSANQPQHF. The CDR3 DNA reads as TGTGCCAGCAGTGCCAATCAGCCCCAGCATTTT.

The chain carries TRBV29-1 and TRBJ2-5; possible D gene TRBD1, 6 bases. This CDR3 contains 14 residues. Germline lookup yields CDR1 SQVTM and CDR2 ANQGSEA. Trimming removed 2 bases at V and 2 bases at J, with 12 bases between. The CDR3 DNA is TGCAGCGTTGAAAGGGGACATTTACAAGAGACCCAGTACTTC. As protein: CSVERGHLQETQYF.

The chain uses TRBV27 and TRBJ1-1; TRBD1 might be the D (6 bases). V was shortened by 6 bases and J by 1 base, with 12 bases between the two germline ends. The CDR3 runs 14 residues. Germline-derived CDR1 and CDR2 are MNHEY and SMNVEV (reference sequence). CDR3 amino acids: CASSPRGGNTEAFF. The CDR3, as DNA: TGTGCCAGCAGCCCTCGAGGGGGGAACACTGAAGCTTTCTTT.

The chain combines TRBV18 with TRBJ2-2; 9 nucleotides align to TRBD2. V lost 3 bases, J lost 5 bases, and 10 bases stayed unmatched. The germline CDR1 and CDR2 sequences are KGHSH and LQKENI. This CDR3 has 17 amino acids. The CDR3 region has the DNA TGTGCCAGCTCACCTAGCGGGAGTGGCTCCGCGACCGGGGAGCTGTTTTTT. It specifies CASSPSGSGSATGELFF. The full variable domain, rest sourced from reference TRBV18 and TRBJ2-2, is NAGVMQNPRHLVRRRGQEARLRCSPMKGHSHVYWYRQLPEEGLKFMVYLQKENIIDESGMPKERFSAEFPKEGPSILRIQQVVRGDSAAYFCASSPSGSGSATGELFFGEGSRLTVL.

The chain recombines TRBV12-3 or TRBV12-4 with TRBJ2-7; no reliable D call. Trimming removed 2 bases at V and 2 bases at J, with 10 bases between. This CDR3 has 14 residues. The CDR3 region has the DNA TGTGCCAGCAGTTTAAGCTCTGGGGCCTACGAGCAGTACTTC. This gives the protein CASSLSSGAYEQYF.

V gene TRBV5-4 combines with J gene TRBJ2-1, with 9 bases matching TRBD2. With V trimmed by 0 bases and J by 3 bases, 7 bases remained unmatched. The germline gives CDR1 SGHNT, CDR2 YYREEE (reference sequence). CDR3 length equals 17 residues. As DNA, the CDR3 is TGTGCCAGCAGCTTGGGGCTAGCGGGGACTAACTACAATGAGCAGTTCTTC. This gives the protein CASSLGLAGTNYNEQFF.

V gene TRBV9 combines with J gene TRBJ2-7, with a weak D call TRBD2 (6 bases). Germline V gene sequence: CDR1 SGDLS, CDR2 YYNGEE. The CDR3 runs 14 residues. Trimming cost V 1 base and J 1 base, with 9 bases left between them. The CDR3 DNA sequence: TGTGCCAGCAGCGTATTGGCGGGATCCTACGAGCAGTACTTC. Translating it yields CASSVLAGSYEQYF.

J is TRBJ2-1 and V is TRBV29-1; the match to TRBD1 covers 7 bases. From germline, CDR1 is SQVTM and CDR2 ANQGSEA. The CDR3 length is 14 residues. Germline trimming cut 1 base from V and 6 bases from J; bases unmatched to any gene: 6. Written as DNA, the CDR3 is TGCAGCGTTGAAGGAGAGGGGGCGCGCAATGAGCAGTTCTTC. This gives the protein CSVEGEGARNEQFF.

The chain is built from TRBV7-9 and TRBJ2-7; 9 bases fit TRBD2. Germline trimming cut 1 base from V and 3 bases from J; bases unmatched to any gene: 4. This CDR3 spans 15 amino acids. In germline, CDR1 is SEHNR, CDR2 FQNEAQ (reference sequence). The CDR3 nucleotides are TGTGCCAGCAGCTTAGTCGATAGCGGGAGCTACGAGCAGTACTTC. Translated: CASSLVDSGSYEQYF.

This chain connects TRBV28 to TRBJ1-3; D might be TRBD1 (5 bases). V gave up 2 bases and J gave up 3 bases, with 11 bases separating them. Germline V gene data show CDR1 as MDHEN and CDR2 as SYDVKM. This CDR3 is 15 amino acids long. The CDR3: CASSLRGDSGNTIYF. DNA of the CDR3: TGTGCCAGCAGTTTACGGGGGGATAGTGGAAACACCATATATTTT.

The sample holds a few counts of this clonotype. The chain employs TRBV7-9 and TRBJ2-7; D perhaps matches TRBD1 (6 bases). CDR1 and CDR2 (germline): SEHNR, FQNEAQ (reference sequence). The CDR3 spans 13 residues. V dropped 3 bases and J dropped 4 bases, with 10 bases sitting between them. As DNA, the CDR3 is TGTGCCAGCAGCTTTGGACAGTTTTACGAGCAGTACTTC. This encodes CASSFGQFYEQYF.